Listed here are 18 T cell receptor beta chains from one sample, sequenced in a study of CD8+CD57+ T cells in acquired aplastic anemia. All sequencing subjects had displayed CD8+CD57+ cell expansion on flow cytometry. Profiling that covered TCR beta VDJ and CDR3 relied on genomic DNA as its template. TCRdb redid the calling of the reads with MiXCR, one entry per CDR3 protein. The data hold some 180,000 distinct CDR3 sequences, with roughly 65% observed a single time. Material: sorted CD4+, CD8+, or CD8+CD57+ T cells (not recorded which) from PBMCs. All receptors derive from a human donor with aplastic anemia.

V and J are TRBV7-8 and TRBJ1-1; TRBD1 is a possible D gene (6 bases). The V and J ends lost 5 bases and 3 bases respectively, with 19 bases between them. The CDR3 runs 16 residues. Germline V gene lookup returns CDR1 SGHVS and CDR2 FQNEAQ. The CDR3 loop reads CASSPPRRDKDTEAFF. The CDR3 nucleotides are TGTGCCAGCAGCCCCCCCCGACGGGACAAAGACACTGAAGCTTTCTTT.

Of note for this clonotype: Since a much larger clone is just one base distant, this may be a read error. It is likely a read error, because the conserved phenylalanine at the end of the CDR3 is missing. The chain couples TRBV12-3 or TRBV12-4 to TRBJ1-2; D is possibly TRBD1 (5 bases). The CDR3 length is 11 residues. V dropped 3 bases and J dropped 7 bases, with 6 bases sitting between them. CDR3 bases: TGTGCCAGCAGTTTCGGGGGTGGCTACACCCTC. Protein: CASSFGGGYTL.

The chain combines TRBV20-1 with TRBJ2-2; D unresolved. Trimming stripped 1 base from V and 4 bases from J, with 13 bases between. Germline lookup yields CDR1 DFQATT and CDR2 SNEGSKA (reference sequence). This CDR3 contains 15 residues. The DNA for the CDR3 is TGCAGTGCTAGAGCAAAAGGCGGAATCACCGGGGAGCTGTTTTTT. It yields the protein CSARAKGGITGELFF.

The chain links TRBV6-5 to TRBJ1-3, with 8 bases matching TRBD1. CDR3 size: 16 residues. Germline V gene lookup returns CDR1 MNHEY and CDR2 SVGAGI. The junction had 5 bases not matched to a gene; V was cut back by 2 bases and J by 2 bases. The CDR3 sequence: CASSYGQGATGNTIYF. Written as DNA, the CDR3 is TGTGCCAGCAGTTACGGCCAGGGGGCCACTGGAAACACCATATATTTT.

In its sample, this clonotype was seen a few times. The V call is TRBV2, the J call TRBJ1-1; D is ambiguous. Germline loops: CDR1 SNHLY, CDR2 FYNNEI. Trimming took 7 bases from V and 4 from J, leaving 16 bases between them. This CDR3 is 14 amino acids long. CDR3 sequence: CASNSIGEGTEAFF. For the CDR3, the DNA is TGTGCCAGCAACTCGATCGGAGAGGGCACTGAAGCTTTCTTT.

In this sample, this clonotype turned up many times. The chain uses TRBV6-5 and TRBJ2-2; D remains unclear. The V end was cut by 0 bases, the J end by 4 bases, with 12 bases between. Germline CDR1 and CDR2: MNHEY and SVGAGI. CDR3 size: 16 residues. CDR3 protein: CASSYSQFVVTGELFF. The CDR3 DNA reads as TGTGCCAGCAGTTACTCCCAGTTCGTAGTCACCGGGGAGCTGTTTTTT.

V is TRBV27 and J is TRBJ1-6; the D is unclear. The CDR3 has 14 residues. Trimming removed 6 bases from V and 6 bases from J, with 12 bases in between. Germline CDR1 reads MNHEY; CDR2 reads SMNVEV (reference sequence). The CDR3 bases are TGTGCCAGCAGGGGAACATTCCTTAATTCACCCCTCCACTTT. The encoded protein is CASRGTFLNSPLHF.

The chain carries TRBV7-8 and TRBJ2-5; a possible D gene is TRBD1 (5 bases). Trimming took 5 bases from V and 5 from J, leaving 15 bases between them. Germline V lookup: CDR1 SGHVS, CDR2 FQNEAQ. The CDR3 has 14 residues. The DNA of the CDR3 is TGTGCCAGCAGCCTAAGGGCCAGGGCGGAGACCCAGTACTTC. This encodes CASSLRARAETQYF.

The V gene is TRBV20-1, the J gene TRBJ2-3; 7 nucleotides match TRBD1. Germline V gene data show CDR1 as DFQATT and CDR2 as SNEGSKA (reference sequence). This CDR3 has 13 residues. V lost 6 bases to trimming and J lost 6 bases; unmatched junction nucleotides: 9. The CDR3 DNA reads TGCAGTGCGTCTAAGGGGGCATACGATACGCAGTATTTT. This sequence encodes CSASKGAYDTQYF.

This clonotype was recorded many times. The chain employs TRBV7-9 and TRBJ1-1; the D gene is possibly TRBD1 (5 bases). Trimming took 5 bases from V and 0 from J, leaving 19 bases between them. Germline CDR1 SEHNR, CDR2 FQNEAQ (reference sequence). CDR3 length: 17 residues. The CDR3 DNA is TGTGCCAGCAGCCCCGTTAAGGGGAGACACTTGAACACTGAAGCTTTCTTT. It codes for CASSPVKGRHLNTEAFF.

This clonotype was picked up one time. The V and J genes are TRBV19 and TRBJ2-5, with a possible D match to TRBD1 (5 bases). The CDR3 extends over 15 amino acids. CDR1 is LNHDA, CDR2 SQIVND, per germline (reference sequence). Trimming removed 4 bases at V and 5 bases at J, with 17 bases between. The DNA of the CDR3 is TGTGCCAGTAGTACACCACTCGACAGAGCGGAGACCCAGTACTTC. Residues: CASSTPLDRAETQYF.

The CDR3 nucleotides read TGTGCCAGTAGTATTAACAGGGGCGAGACCCAGTACTTC. This gives the protein CASSINRGETQYF. This rearrangement joins TRBV19 to TRBJ2-5; 7 bases map to TRBD1. CDR1 and CDR2 from the germline V gene are LNHDA and SQIVND (reference sequence). The V and J ends lost 3 bases and 5 bases, in that order; junction bases with no gene match: 3. The CDR3 covers 13 residues.

This chain links TRBV30 with TRBJ1-2, with D perhaps matching TRBD1 (5 bases). The CDR3 sequence is 11 residues long. Germline CDR1 and CDR2: GTSNPN and SVGIG (reference sequence). The V gene lost 4 bases and the J gene lost 7 bases, with 10 bases spanning the gap. CDR3 coding DNA: TGTGCCTGGATTGGGACGGGTGGCTACACCTTC. This encodes CAWIGTGGYTF.

The rearrangement links TRBV20-1 to TRBJ1-2, with D hard to call. Trimming took off 1 base at V and 0 bases at J, with 12 bases between the two ends. This CDR3 region has 15 residues. The germline CDR1 and CDR2 sequences are DFQATT and SNEGSKA (reference sequence). The CDR3 protein is CSARVASLTNYGYTF. The CDR3 DNA reads as TGCAGTGCTAGAGTGGCCAGCCTTACTAACTATGGCTACACCTTC.

About this clonotype: Compared with germline, one end of the junction differs, possibly owing to a read error. V is TRBV7-9 and J is TRBJ1-4; TRBD1 matches at 10 bases. Germline CDR1 reads SEHNR; CDR2 reads FQNEAQ (reference sequence). The CDR3 is made up of 14 amino acids. CDR3 loop: CASSLGQGSERLFF. CDR3 DNA: TGTGCCAGCAGCTTGGGACAGGGGAGTGAAAGACTGTTTTTT. The full variable domain, with the rest looked up from reference TRBV7-9 and TRBJ1-4, is DTGVSQNPRHKITKRGQNVTFRCDPISEHNRLYWYRQTLGQGPEFLTYFQNEAQLEKSRLLSDRFSAERPKGSFSTLEIQRTEQGDSAMYLCASSLGQGSERLFFGSGTQLSVL.

The V and J genes are TRBV7-6 and TRBJ2-5; TRBD2 might be the D (5 bases). Germline V gene sequence: CDR1 SGHVS, CDR2 FNYEAQ. Trimming stripped 11 bases from V and 2 bases from J, with 15 bases between. The CDR3 totals 13 residues. CDR3 nucleotide sequence: TGTGCCGCGGCTGGCGGGCGGCAAGAGACCCAGTACTTC. As protein: CAAAGGRQETQYF. Looking up the rest from reference TRBV7-6 and TRBJ2-5 gives the full variable domain: GAGVSQSPRYKVTKRGQDVALRCDPISGHVSLYWYRQALGQGPEFLTYFNYEAQQDKSGLPNDRFSAERPEGSISTLTIQRTEQRDSAMYRCAAAGGRQETQYFGPGTRLLVL.

V is TRBV10-1 and J is TRBJ2-7; 12 bases align to TRBD2. The CDR3 has 15 amino acids. J gave up 5 bases and V 4 bases, and 6 bases lay outside the gene matches. CDR1 is WNHNN and CDR2 is SYGVQD in the germline V gene (reference sequence). In DNA form, the CDR3 reads TGCGCCAGCAGTGCTAGCGGGGGGGCCGAGAACGAGCAGTACTTC. This gives the protein CASSASGGAENEQYF.

The genes are TRBV9 and TRBJ2-7; D is undetermined. Germline loops: CDR1 SGDLS, CDR2 YYNGEE. CDR3 length: 15 residues. The V gene lost 0 bases and the J gene lost 2 bases, with 12 bases spanning the gap. The CDR3 is CASSVGHPATYEQYF. The CDR3 DNA reads TGTGCCAGCAGCGTAGGACATCCCGCTACCTACGAGCAGTACTTC.